The 29 T cell receptor beta chains presented below share a single source sample, sequenced in a study of blood T cell repertoires in COVID-19 (TCRdb year 2020). Libraries were made using the immunoSEQ multiplex PCR assay. As stored in TCRdb, this immuneACCESS dataset retains in-frame rearrangements with V and J assigned. A fraction of the clones does not appear; measured against another copy, unresolved V genes explain less than half of the discrepancy, and the remainder lacks a known reason. The sample table lists more than 150,000 clones, almost 80% of them with a count of one. The ten biggest clones cover 26% of the sample. The sequenced material came from peripheral blood. These receptor sequences come from a woman between 70 and 85 years old with acute or convalescent COVID-19.

The count of this clone is one. This chain links TRBV5-1 with TRBJ2-3; 9 nucleotides agree with TRBD2. In germline, CDR1 is SGHRS, CDR2 YFSETQ. The V gene end was trimmed by 0 bases and the J gene end by 3 bases; junction bases not matched to a gene: 5. This CDR3 has 16 amino acids. The CDR3 sequence is CASSLDGSGRTDTQYF. In nucleotides, the CDR3 is TGCGCCAGCAGCTTGGATGGCAGCGGGAGGACAGATACGCAGTATTTT. The full variable domain, rest sourced from reference TRBV5-1 and TRBJ2-3, is KAGVTQTPRYLIKTRGQQVTLSCSPISGHRSVSWYQQTPGQGLQFLFEYFSETQRNKGNFPGRFSGRQFSNSRSEMNVSTLELGDSALYLCASSLDGSGRTDTQYFGPGTRLTVL.

The V gene is TRBV18, the J gene TRBJ2-1; 8 bases line up with TRBD2. With 0 bases clipped from V and 5 bases from J, the junction kept 21 bases outside the gene matches. The CDR3 is 21 residues long. CDR1 is KGHSH and CDR2 is LQKENI in the germline V gene. The CDR3 DNA reads as TGTGCCAGCTCACCACCGACCTCGAGGGGAAGCGGGAGTGAGGTGAACAATGAGCAGTTCTTC. Its protein is CASSPPTSRGSGSEVNNEQFF.

The CDR3 coding sequence is TGTGCCAGCAGCTTGAGAGGGTCCTACGAGCAGTACTTC. Its protein is CASSLRGSYEQYF. The chain recombines TRBV5-4 with TRBJ2-7, with D maybe TRBD2 (5 bases). Deletions cut 1 base from V and 1 base from J, with 6 bases between. The CDR3 is 13 residues long. Germline V gene sequence: CDR1 SGHNT, CDR2 YYREEE (reference sequence).

A single count supports this clone. The chain is built from TRBV5-1 and TRBJ1-3, with D possibly being TRBD1 (6 bases). The CDR3 has 14 amino acids. V was cut by 4 bases and J by 0 bases, with 8 bases left in between. Germline CDR1 SGHRS, CDR2 YFSETQ. The CDR3 bases are TGCGCCAGCAGCCAGGGGAGCTCTGGAAACACCATATATTTT. It translates to CASSQGSSGNTIYF.

In its sample, this clone was seen a few times. The chain links TRBV30 to TRBJ1-1, with 11 bases aligning to TRBD1. V shed 3 bases and J 5 bases; nucleotides not matched to a gene: 2. This CDR3 comprises 13 residues. Germline V gene data show CDR1 as GTSNPN and CDR2 as SVGIG (reference sequence). CDR3 region: CAWRRDRGTEAFF. Here the CDR3 DNA reads TGTGCCTGGAGGCGGGACAGGGGGACTGAAGCTTTCTTT.

CDR3 sequence (DNA): TGTGCCAGCAGCTCCGGGGGGTTCGAGCCCCAGCATTTT. Translation gives CASSSGGFEPQHF. The rearrangement uses TRBV12-3 or TRBV12-4 and TRBJ1-5; maybe TRBD1 (5 bases). The germline V and J ends were trimmed by 6 bases and 8 bases, with 14 bases remaining between them. The CDR3 runs to 13 residues.

The chain uses TRBV19 and TRBJ1-5; 7 bases are a match to TRBD1. Germline CDR1 and CDR2: LNHDA and SQIVND (reference sequence). The J segment lost 0 bases and the V segment lost 5 bases, leaving 13 bases of the junction unmatched. This CDR3 spans 18 amino acids. The CDR3 here is CASSPPDRRTYSNQPQHF. DNA of the CDR3: TGTGCCAGTAGTCCTCCGGACAGGCGGACCTATAGCAATCAGCCCCAGCATTTT.

About this clone itself: The same CDR3 arises from other DNA sequences in this sample as well. The genes are TRBV3-1 (or the pseudogene TRBV3-2) and TRBJ1-4, with 7 nucleotides matching TRBD1. V shed 3 bases, J shed 2 bases, and the junction held 0 bases outside the gene matches. This CDR3 contains 14 residues. CDR1 and CDR2 (germline): LGHDT, YNNKEL (reference sequence). The chain's CDR3 is CASSQGQTNEKLFF. CDR3 DNA: TGTGCCAGCAGCCAGGGACAGACTAATGAAAAACTGTTTTTT.

This clone was detected a few times. The V call is TRBV19, the J call TRBJ2-7; no clear D. The germline CDR1 and CDR2 sequences are LNHDA and SQIVND (reference sequence). The CDR3 length is 14 residues. V was shortened by 4 bases and J by 3 bases, with 13 bases between the two germline ends. The CDR3: CASSNDMVSYEQYF. For the CDR3, the DNA is TGTGCCAGTAGTAACGACATGGTTAGCTACGAGCAGTACTTC.

This clone showed up just a few times. The chain carries TRBV18 and TRBJ1-3; no reliable D call. Germline loops: CDR1 KGHSH, CDR2 LQKENI. Trimming stripped 3 bases from V and 3 bases from J, with 6 bases between. This CDR3 has 13 amino acids. The CDR3 DNA is TGTGCCAGCTCACCCGCCGGTGGAAACACCATATATTTT. Translated: CASSPAGGNTIYF. Together with reference TRBV18 and TRBJ1-3, the CDR3 gives the full variable domain: NAGVMQNPRHLVRRRGQEARLRCSPMKGHSHVYWYRQLPEEGLKFMVYLQKENIIDESGMPKERFSAEFPKEGPSILRIQQVVRGDSAAYFCASSPAGGNTIYFGEGSWLTVV.

This clone was seen a few times. J is TRBJ1-2 and V is TRBV30; 8 nucleotides line up with TRBD1. Unmatched junction bases numbered 4, after V lost 2 bases and J lost 5 bases. The germline CDR1 and CDR2 sequences are GTSNPN and SVGIG (reference sequence). CDR3 length: 13 residues. This CDR3 reads CAWSRDRYYGYTF. Here the CDR3 DNA reads TGTGCCTGGAGTCGGGACAGGTATTATGGCTACACCTTC.

The rearrangement uses TRBV19 and TRBJ2-1; 8 bases agree with TRBD2. The J segment lost 12 bases and the V segment lost 2 bases, leaving 18 bases of the junction unmatched. The germline V gene has CDR1 LNHDA and CDR2 SQIVND (reference sequence). CDR3 size: 17 residues. CDR3 protein: CASSIRQRELAQERQFF. CDR3 DNA: TGTGCCAGTAGTATACGTCAGCGGGAGTTAGCCCAAGAACGGCAGTTCTTC.

This clone was counted between two and nine times. The chain combines TRBV27 with TRBJ2-5; 13 nucleotides agree with TRBD2. Germline lookup yields CDR1 MNHEY and CDR2 SMNVEV (reference sequence). The CDR3 runs to 16 residues. The V gene end was trimmed by 6 bases and the J gene end by 3 bases; junction bases not matched to a gene: 7. The CDR3 DNA follows: TGTGCCAGCAGAAGAACGGGACTAGCGGGAAAAGAGACCCAGTACTTC. It translates to CASRRTGLAGKETQYF.

The V and J genes are TRBV3-1 (or the pseudogene TRBV3-2) and TRBJ2-1; 13 nucleotides align to TRBD2. The V gene's germline CDR1 is LGHDT and CDR2 YNNKEL (reference sequence). The CDR3 runs 21 residues. Trimming took 2 bases from V and 0 from J; bases not matched to a gene: 13. CDR3 DNA: TGTGCCAGCAGCCAAACGCCCCCGGGACTAGCGGGACCTAGCTCCTACAATGAGCAGTTCTTC. As protein: CASSQTPPGLAGPSSYNEQFF.

V and J are TRBV2 and TRBJ2-1; 7 nucleotides align to TRBD2. The CDR3 contains 15 residues. J lost 5 bases, V lost 1 base, and 5 bases had no gene match. Germline V CDR1 and CDR2: SNHLY, FYNNEI. CDR3 nucleotide sequence: TGTGCCAGCAGTGAAGGGGGGGGAGCAAACAATGAGCAGTTCTTC. Its protein is CASSEGGGANNEQFF.

This clone was found once. The chain employs TRBV29-1 and TRBJ2-6; 7 bases are shared with TRBD1. Looked up from germline, CDR1 is SQVTM and CDR2 is ANQGSEA. Germline trimming cut 6 bases from V and 2 bases from J; bases unmatched to any gene: 7. The CDR3 contains 15 residues. The chain's CDR3 is CSVYVTGAGANVLTF. CDR3 bases: TGCAGCGTCTACGTCACAGGGGCTGGGGCCAACGTCCTGACTTTC.

V gene TRBV7-6 combines with J gene TRBJ1-6, with D possibly being TRBD1 (6 bases). V was trimmed by 5 bases and J by 7 bases, leaving 18 bases between them. Germline CDR1 reads SGHVS; CDR2 reads FNYEAQ. The CDR3 has 16 residues. The CDR3 sequence: CASSAEQGLGNSPLHF. The DNA for the CDR3 is TGTGCCAGCAGCGCGGAACAGGGCTTAGGGAATTCACCCCTCCACTTT.

This sequence joins TRBV6-2 or TRBV6-3 and TRBJ1-4; possibly TRBD1 for D (6 bases). This CDR3 spans 14 amino acids. V dropped 6 bases and J dropped 7 bases, with 15 bases sitting between them. Looked up from germline, CDR1 is MNHEY and CDR2 is SVGEGT. The CDR3 region is CASSPGTGSEKLFF. The CDR3 DNA reads TGTGCCAGCAGCCCCGGTACAGGGAGTGAAAAACTGTTTTTT.

This chain links TRBV7-3 with TRBJ2-1; 7 positions agree with TRBD2. The CDR3 sequence is 16 residues long. The J segment lost 9 bases and the V segment lost 1 base, leaving 12 bases of the junction unmatched. Germline-derived CDR1 and CDR2 are SGHTA and FQGTGA. For the CDR3, the DNA is TGTGCCAGCAGCTTAAAAGAGCGGCTAGCGGAAGGTGAGCAGTTCTTC. It yields the protein CASSLKERLAEGEQFF.

The chain links TRBV14 to TRBJ2-1; 7 bases are a match to TRBD2. With 0 bases clipped from V and 4 bases from J, the junction kept 3 bases outside the gene matches. The CDR3 totals 15 residues. Per the germline V gene, CDR1 is SGHDN and CDR2 is FVKESK. The CDR3 nucleotides read TGTGCCAGCAGCCAAGAGGGGAGGGTTTACAATGAGCAGTTCTTC. Amino acid sequence: CASSQEGRVYNEQFF. The entire variable domain, with the rest obtained from reference TRBV14 and TRBJ2-1, is as follows: EAGVTQFPSHSVIEKGQTVTLRCDPISGHDNLYWYRRVMGKEIKFLLHFVKESKQDESGMPNNRFLAERTGGTYSTLKVQPAELEDSGVYFCASSQEGRVYNEQFFGPGTRLTVL.

This clone was found once. The V gene is TRBV20-1, the J gene TRBJ2-2; D perhaps matches TRBD2 (7 bases). The germline V and J ends were trimmed by 3 bases and 7 bases, with 15 bases remaining between them. The CDR3 is 14 residues long. CDR1 is DFQATT and CDR2 is SNEGSKA in the germline V gene (reference sequence). This CDR3 reads CSASPGGLDGELFF. Written as DNA, the CDR3 is TGCAGTGCTAGTCCCGGGGGGCTGGACGGGGAGCTGTTTTTT.

The chain employs TRBV3-1 (or the pseudogene TRBV3-2) and TRBJ2-5; 14 nucleotides agree with TRBD2. Looked up from germline, CDR1 is LGHDT and CDR2 is YNNKEL (reference sequence). V lost 1 base, J lost 4 bases, and 11 bases stayed unmatched. This CDR3 is built from 19 residues. CDR3 DNA: TGTGCCAGCAGCCAAGCCACGGGGGGGGGACTAGCGGGAGTAGAGACCCAGTACTTC. Its translation is CASSQATGGGLAGVETQYF.

The chain combines TRBV5-8 with TRBJ2-1, with D hard to call. Trimming took off 0 bases at V and 3 bases at J, with 10 bases between the two ends. The CDR3 totals 15 residues. In germline, CDR1 is SGHTS, CDR2 YDEGEE. CDR3 in amino acids: CASSLAGLNYNEQFF. CDR3 in DNA: TGTGCCAGCAGCTTGGCAGGTCTCAACTACAATGAGCAGTTCTTC.

CDR3 loop: CASSVDSQETQYF. In DNA, the CDR3 is TGTGCCAGCAGCGTAGACAGCCAAGAGACCCAGTACTTC. J is TRBJ2-5 and V is TRBV9; no reliable D call. The germline V gene has CDR1 SGDLS and CDR2 YYNGEE. With 0 bases removed from V and 1 base from J, the gap between germline ends came to 4 bases. This CDR3 is built from 13 residues.

The CDR3, as DNA: TGTGCCAGCAAACGTAGTACTAGCGGTCACAATGAGCAGTTCTTC. Its translation: CASKRSTSGHNEQFF. This chain uses TRBV6-5 with TRBJ2-1; 8 positions agree with TRBD2. Germline V gene data show CDR1 as MNHEY and CDR2 as SVGAGI. The CDR3 is made up of 15 amino acids. The V and J ends lost 7 bases and 5 bases, in that order; junction bases with no gene match: 10.

The chain employs TRBV30 and TRBJ2-3; a weak D match, TRBD1 (6 bases). The CDR3 spans 16 residues. V lost 0 bases and J lost 3, with 16 bases in between. CDR1 and CDR2 from the germline V gene are GTSNPN and SVGIG (reference sequence). CDR3 coding DNA: TGTGCCTGGAGTGTACTGGATCGGCAGGGGACAGATACGCAGTATTTT. Residues: CAWSVLDRQGTDTQYF.

The chain joins TRBV15 to TRBJ2-5; a possible D gene is TRBD1 (6 bases). V gave up 0 bases and J gave up 2 bases, with 10 bases separating them. The CDR3 is 15 amino acids. Germline CDR1 and CDR2: LNHNV and YYDKDF (reference sequence). The chain's CDR3 is CATSRDQGPQETQYF. CDR3 nucleotide sequence: TGTGCCACCAGCAGAGATCAGGGGCCTCAAGAGACCCAGTACTTC.

V gene TRBV7-9 combines with J gene TRBJ2-5; 8 bases are a match to TRBD1. This CDR3 comprises 16 residues. Germline trimming cut 2 bases from V and 2 bases from J; bases unmatched to any gene: 7. CDR1 is SEHNR, CDR2 FQNEAQ, per germline (reference sequence). This CDR3 reads CASSLNPDREQETQYF. The CDR3 DNA sequence: TGTGCCAGCAGCTTAAACCCGGACAGGGAACAAGAGACCCAGTACTTC.

The rearrangement links TRBV6-2 or TRBV6-3 to TRBJ1-2; 9 bases match TRBD1. The CDR3 runs 14 residues. After removal of 6 bases from V and 7 bases from J, the junction contained 9 bases not matched to a gene. From germline, CDR1 is MNHEY and CDR2 SVGEGT. CDR3 nucleotide sequence: TGTGCCAGCAGCTCGCAAACAGGGGGCCTTGGCTACACCTTC. As protein: CASSSQTGGLGYTF.